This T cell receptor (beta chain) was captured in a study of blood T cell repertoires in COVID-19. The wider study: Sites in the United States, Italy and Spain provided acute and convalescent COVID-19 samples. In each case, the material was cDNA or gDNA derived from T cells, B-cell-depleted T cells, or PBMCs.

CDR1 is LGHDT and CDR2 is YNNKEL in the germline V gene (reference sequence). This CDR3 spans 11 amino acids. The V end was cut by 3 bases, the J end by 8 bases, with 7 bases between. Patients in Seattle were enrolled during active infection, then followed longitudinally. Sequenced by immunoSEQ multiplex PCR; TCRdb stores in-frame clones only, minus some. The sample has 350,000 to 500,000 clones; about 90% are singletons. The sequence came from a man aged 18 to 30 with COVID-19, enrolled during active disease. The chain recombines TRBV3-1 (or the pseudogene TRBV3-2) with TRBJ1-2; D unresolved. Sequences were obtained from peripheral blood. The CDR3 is CASSQYTGYTF. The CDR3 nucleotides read TGTGCCAGCAGCCAGTACACCGGCTACACCTTC.